These 13 T cell receptor beta chains were all obtained from the same sample, sequenced in a study of cytomegalovirus exposure and HLA in healthy donors. TCRdb's table, derived via immunoSEQ multiplex PCR, lists solely in-frame clones and lacks some. The sample comprises some 260,000 clones, roughly 87% of which are singletons, and about 12% rests with the top ten. The specimen sequenced was PBMCs. The receptors here all came from a man between 18 and 29 years old in good health and CMV-seropositive.

This clone was counted only a few times. This rearrangement joins TRBV9 to TRBJ1-2; D is unresolved. The CDR3 has 14 residues. Trimming removed 0 bases from V and 2 bases from J, with 8 bases in between. The germline gives CDR1 SGDLS, CDR2 YYNGEE. CDR3 region: CASSVDANNYGYTF. CDR3 coding DNA: TGTGCCAGCAGCGTAGACGCGAACAACTATGGCTACACCTTC.

The V gene is TRBV27, the J gene TRBJ2-5; 7 nucleotides align to TRBD1. The germline gives CDR1 MNHEY, CDR2 SMNVEV (reference sequence). The CDR3 runs 14 residues. V was clipped by 4 bases and J by 2 bases; unmatched bases: 4. CDR3 in DNA: TGTGCCAGCAGTTGGGACAGCAAACAAGAGACCCAGTACTTC. Amino acid sequence: CASSWDSKQETQYF.

The table lists this clone with a few counts. V and J are TRBV29-1 and TRBJ2-2; D perhaps matches TRBD2 (6 bases). CDR3 length equals 16 residues. Germline CDR1 reads SQVTM; CDR2 reads ANQGSEA. Deletions cut 6 bases from V and 3 bases from J, with 20 bases between. The CDR3: CSVRVRAGRDTGELFF. CDR3 sequence (DNA): TGCAGCGTCCGAGTTCGGGCGGGACGGGACACCGGGGAGCTGTTTTTT.

This chain uses TRBV11-2 with TRBJ1-1; D possibly corresponds to TRBD1 (5 bases). The germline V gene encodes CDR1 SGHAT and CDR2 FQNNGV. V dropped 4 bases and J dropped 0 bases, with 9 bases sitting between them. The CDR3 totals 14 residues. The CDR3, as DNA: TGTGCCAGCAGCTCAACAGGATTGAACACTGAAGCTTTCTTT. Translation gives CASSSTGLNTEAFF.

The chain uses TRBV28 and TRBJ1-2; no reliable D call. Germline CDR1 MDHEN, CDR2 SYDVKM. This CDR3 is 11 amino acids long. Trimming pared 9 bases from V and 0 bases from J, leaving 5 bases between. The CDR3 loop reads CASQANYGYTF. The CDR3 DNA reads as TGTGCCAGTCAAGCTAACTATGGCTACACCTTC.

The chain joins TRBV10-3 to TRBJ2-7; TRBD1 is a possible D gene (6 bases). Germline lookup yields CDR1 ENHRY and CDR2 SYGVKD. Trimming took 2 bases from V and 2 from J, leaving 13 bases between them. This CDR3 spans 15 amino acids. The CDR3 DNA reads as TGTGCCATCAGTGAGATGGAGACAGGCGCCTACGAGCAGTACTTC. It specifies CAISEMETGAYEQYF.

The rearrangement joins TRBV28 to TRBJ1-1, with D uncertain. Germline V gene lookup returns CDR1 MDHEN and CDR2 SYDVKM. V lost 11 bases, J lost 1 base, and 8 bases lay in between. The CDR3 totals 11 residues. CDR3 in amino acids: CASQQNTEAFF. DNA of the CDR3: TGTGCCTCCCAGCAGAACACTGAAGCTTTCTTT. The whole variable domain, filled in from reference TRBV28 and TRBJ1-1, reads DVKVTQSSRYLVKRTGEKVFLECVQDMDHENMFWYRQDPGLGLRLIYFSYDVKMKEKGDIPEGYSVSREKKERFSLILESASTNQTSMYLCASQQNTEAFFGQGTRLTVV.

CDR3 sequence reads: CASSEYGTAAHTDTQYF. CDR3 nucleotides: TGTGCCAGCAGTGAATATGGGACTGCGGCCCACACAGATACGCAGTATTTT. The V and J genes are TRBV25-1 and TRBJ2-3; perhaps TRBD2 as D (6 bases). Trimming stripped 0 bases from V and 2 bases from J, with 15 bases between. The CDR3 loop spans 17 amino acids. Germline lookup yields CDR1 MGHDK and CDR2 SYGVNS.

The chain employs TRBV7-6 and TRBJ2-5, with D uncertain. V lost 4 bases and J lost 9, with 15 bases in between. CDR3 length equals 13 residues. Germline lookup yields CDR1 SGHVS and CDR2 FNYEAQ. CDR3 bases: TGTGCCAGCAGCTCCTTGGAGTTTGAGGCCCAGTACTTC. Its translation is CASSSLEFEAQYF.

This clone was picked up a small number of times. The chain joins TRBV7-9 to TRBJ2-7, with a possible D match to TRBD1 (5 bases). V lost 3 bases, J lost 3 bases, and 12 bases lay in between. This CDR3 is built from 14 residues. Germline V gene lookup returns CDR1 SEHNR and CDR2 FQNEAQ (reference sequence). The CDR3 DNA reads TGTGCCAGCAGCTTGACAGACGCCCTCTACGAGCAGTACTTC. Its translation: CASSLTDALYEQYF.

This clone appeared many times. V gene TRBV18 combines with J gene TRBJ2-3, with D possibly called TRBD1 or TRBD2 (5 bases each). The CDR3 contains 15 residues. Germline CDR1 reads KGHSH; CDR2 reads LQKENI. V was cut by 1 base and J by 0 bases, with 8 bases left in between. CDR3 in DNA: TGTGCCAGCTCACCACAGGGGAGTAGCACAGATACGCAGTATTTT. Its translation is CASSPQGSSTDTQYF.

This chain links TRBV29-1 with TRBJ2-3; D is uncertain. CDR1 and CDR2 (germline): SQVTM, ANQGSEA. The V end was cut by 6 bases, the J end by 8 bases, with 21 bases between. The CDR3 sequence is 14 residues long. Here the CDR3 DNA reads TGCAGCGTCTATGAAGGCACAGATAGAAGTACGCAGTATTTT. The encoded protein is CSVYEGTDRSTQYF.

CDR3 residues: CASSLEPMNTEAFF. DNA for the CDR3: TGCGCCAGCAGCTTAGAGCCCATGAACACTGAAGCTTTCTTT. The V and J genes are TRBV5-1 and TRBJ1-1; D remains unclear. Germline V lookup: CDR1 SGHRS, CDR2 YFSETQ. With 2 bases removed from V and 0 bases from J, the gap between germline ends came to 8 bases. CDR3 size: 14 residues.